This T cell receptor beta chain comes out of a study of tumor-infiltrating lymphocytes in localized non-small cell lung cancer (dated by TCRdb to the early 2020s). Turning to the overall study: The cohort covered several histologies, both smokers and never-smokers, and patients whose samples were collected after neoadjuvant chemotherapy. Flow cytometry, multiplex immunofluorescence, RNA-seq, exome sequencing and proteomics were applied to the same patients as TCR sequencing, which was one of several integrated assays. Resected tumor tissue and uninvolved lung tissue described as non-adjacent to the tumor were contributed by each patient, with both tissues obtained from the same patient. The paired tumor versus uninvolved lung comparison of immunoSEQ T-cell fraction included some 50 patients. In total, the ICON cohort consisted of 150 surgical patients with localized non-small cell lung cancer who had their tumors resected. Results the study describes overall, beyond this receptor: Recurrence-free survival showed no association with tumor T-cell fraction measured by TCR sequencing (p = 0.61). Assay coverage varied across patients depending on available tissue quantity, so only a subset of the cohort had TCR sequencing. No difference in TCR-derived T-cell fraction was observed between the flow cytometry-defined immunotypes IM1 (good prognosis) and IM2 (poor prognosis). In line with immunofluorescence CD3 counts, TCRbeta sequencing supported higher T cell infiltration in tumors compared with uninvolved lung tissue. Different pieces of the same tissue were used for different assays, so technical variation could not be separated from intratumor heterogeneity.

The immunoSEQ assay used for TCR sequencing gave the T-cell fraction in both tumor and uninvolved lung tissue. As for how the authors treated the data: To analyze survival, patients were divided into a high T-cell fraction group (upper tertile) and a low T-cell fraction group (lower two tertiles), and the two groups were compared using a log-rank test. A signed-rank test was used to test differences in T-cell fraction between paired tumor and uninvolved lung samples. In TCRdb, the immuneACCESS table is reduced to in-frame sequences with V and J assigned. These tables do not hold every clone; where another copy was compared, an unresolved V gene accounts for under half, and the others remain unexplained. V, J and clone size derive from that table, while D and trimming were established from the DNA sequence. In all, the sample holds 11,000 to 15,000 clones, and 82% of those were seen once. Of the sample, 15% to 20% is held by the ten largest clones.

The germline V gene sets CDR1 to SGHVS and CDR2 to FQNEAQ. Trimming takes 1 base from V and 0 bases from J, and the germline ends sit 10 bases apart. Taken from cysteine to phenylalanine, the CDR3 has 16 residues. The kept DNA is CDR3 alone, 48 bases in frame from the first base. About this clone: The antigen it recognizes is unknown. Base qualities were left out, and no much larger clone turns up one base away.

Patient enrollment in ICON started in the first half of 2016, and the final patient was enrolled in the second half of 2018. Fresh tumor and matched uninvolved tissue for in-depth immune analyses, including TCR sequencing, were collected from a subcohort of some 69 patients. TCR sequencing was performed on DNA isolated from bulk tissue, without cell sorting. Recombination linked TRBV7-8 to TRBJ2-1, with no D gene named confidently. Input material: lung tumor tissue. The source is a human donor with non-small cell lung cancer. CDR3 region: CASSLEGSFSYNEQFF. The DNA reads TGTGCCAGCAGCTTAGAAGGCAGCTTCTCCTACAATGAGCAGTTCTTC.